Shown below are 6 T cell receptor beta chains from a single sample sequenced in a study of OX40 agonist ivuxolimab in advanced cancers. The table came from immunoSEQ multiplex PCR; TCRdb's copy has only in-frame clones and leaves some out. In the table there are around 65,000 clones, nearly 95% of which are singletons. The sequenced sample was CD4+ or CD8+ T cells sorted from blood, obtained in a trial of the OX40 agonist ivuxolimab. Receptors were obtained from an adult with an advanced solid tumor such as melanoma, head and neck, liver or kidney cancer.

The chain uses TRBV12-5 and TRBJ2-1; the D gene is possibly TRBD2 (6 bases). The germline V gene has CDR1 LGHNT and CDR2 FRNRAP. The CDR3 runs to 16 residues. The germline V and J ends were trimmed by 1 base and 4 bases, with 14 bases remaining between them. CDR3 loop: CASGLDAASVYNEQFF. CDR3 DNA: TGTGCTAGTGGTTTGGATGCGGCTAGCGTATACAATGAGCAGTTCTTC.

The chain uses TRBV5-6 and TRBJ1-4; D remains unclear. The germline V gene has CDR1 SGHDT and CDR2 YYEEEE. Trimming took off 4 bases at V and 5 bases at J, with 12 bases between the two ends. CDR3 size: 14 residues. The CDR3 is CASSRWTGNEKLFF. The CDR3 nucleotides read TGTGCCAGCAGCCGATGGACGGGGAATGAAAAACTGTTTTTT.

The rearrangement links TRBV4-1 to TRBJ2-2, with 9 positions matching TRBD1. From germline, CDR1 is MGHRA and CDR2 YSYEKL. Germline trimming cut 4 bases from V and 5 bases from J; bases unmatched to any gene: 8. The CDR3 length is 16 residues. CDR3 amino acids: CASSPRLTGGTGELFF. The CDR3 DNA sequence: TGCGCCAGCAGCCCCCGATTGACAGGGGGAACCGGGGAGCTGTTTTTT.

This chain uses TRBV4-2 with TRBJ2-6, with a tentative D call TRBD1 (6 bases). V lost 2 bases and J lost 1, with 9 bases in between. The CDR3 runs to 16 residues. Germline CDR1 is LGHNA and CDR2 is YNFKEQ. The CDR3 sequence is CASSQNRDSGANVLTF. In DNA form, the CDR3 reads TGTGCCAGCAGCCAAAACAGGGATTCTGGGGCCAACGTCCTGACTTTC.

The CDR3 DNA reads TGTGCCAGCAGCCAAGACCTTTGGGCGGGGCGTTCCTACGAGCAGTACTTC. Its translation is CASSQDLWAGRSYEQYF. The V call is TRBV7-9, the J call TRBJ2-7; D is perhaps TRBD2 (6 bases). The CDR3 consists of 17 residues. CDR1 is SEHNR and CDR2 is FQNEAQ in the germline V gene (reference sequence). V was trimmed by 5 bases and J by 1 base, leaving 21 bases between them. Complete variable domain (other parts from reference TRBV7-9 and TRBJ2-7): DTGVSQNPRHKITKRGQNVTFRCDPISEHNRLYWYRQTLGQGPEFLTYFQNEAQLEKSRLLSDRFSAERPKGSFSTLEIQRTEQGDSAMYLCASSQDLWAGRSYEQYFGPGTRLTVT.

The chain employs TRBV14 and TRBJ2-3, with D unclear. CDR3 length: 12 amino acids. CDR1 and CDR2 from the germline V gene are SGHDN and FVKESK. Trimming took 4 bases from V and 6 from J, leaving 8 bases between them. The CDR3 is CASSRTLDTQYF. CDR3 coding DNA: TGTGCCAGCAGCCGCACACTGGATACGCAGTATTTT.